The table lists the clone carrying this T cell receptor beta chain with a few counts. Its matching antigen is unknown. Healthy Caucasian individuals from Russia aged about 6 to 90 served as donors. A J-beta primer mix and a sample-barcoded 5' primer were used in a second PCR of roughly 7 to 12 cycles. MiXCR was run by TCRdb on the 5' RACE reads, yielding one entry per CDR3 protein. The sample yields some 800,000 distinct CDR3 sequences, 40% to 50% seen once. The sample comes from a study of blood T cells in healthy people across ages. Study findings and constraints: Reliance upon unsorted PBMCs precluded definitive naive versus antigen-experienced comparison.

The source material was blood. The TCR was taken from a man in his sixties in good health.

This chain's CDR3 is CASSQDWTVVNEQFF. The CDR3 DNA reads TGCGCCAGCAGCCAGGACTGGACAGTAGTGAATGAGCAGTTCTTC. This chain connects TRBV4-3 to TRBJ2-1; tentative D call: TRBD1 (6 bases). The CDR3 is 15 amino acids. Trimming took off 3 bases at V and 7 bases at J, with 16 bases between the two ends. Germline lookup yields CDR1 LGHNA and CDR2 YSLEER.